Described below is a single T cell receptor (beta chain) sequence and its context. This clonotype was recorded many times. Its antigen is still unknown. The input lacks base qualities; no much larger clone sits a single base away. The germline V gene sets CDR1 to SGHRS and CDR2 to YFSETQ. The CDR3 numbers 15 residues from cysteine through phenylalanine. Of all the DNA, just the CDR3 is kept, 45 bases in frame from base 1. Ends trimmed: V by 4 bases, J by 9 bases; bases unmatched to a gene: 7. The time point label here, explained by the study, means: sample taken at primary tumor resection. TCR sequencing used whole RNA extracted from tumor and nontumor lung tissue, or from cryopreserved PBMC samples, without cell sorting. Donors were some 70 patients with early-stage, untreated non-small cell lung cancer from the lung TRACERx cohort. A patient was chosen for TCR sequencing only when enough RNA was available from at least two tumor regions.

The receptor library was made with 5' RACE. Sequencing relied on a NextSeq 500. In the TCR library protocol, a unique molecular identifier was attached to each TCR cDNA molecule so that PCR and sequencing errors could be corrected. The paper's data handling went like this. TCR identification, UMI-based error correction and CDR3 extraction were all carried out with Decombinator tools. Expanded TCRs were defined as those above a frequency of 2 per 1,000, corresponding to the top 1% of the tumor frequency distribution. Each repertoire was subsampled 100 times to 5,000 TCRs, after which Renyi diversity was computed with the R vegan package. CDR3 similarity networks were built from amino acid triplet string-kernel similarity, connecting CDR3s with pairwise similarity above 0.82. The public reads were quality trimmed at Q25 with fastp and then assembled into clones with MiXCR by TCRdb, keeping productive beta chains. Rows with one shared CDR3 protein collapse into an entry with the most common genes and DNA. These V and J calls derive from TCRdb rather than the authors' analysis. Counted in this sample were about 38,000 distinct CDR3 sequences; 7.5% to 8% of them appeared once. Roughly 28% of the sample belongs to the ten largest clones.

The data originate from a study of spatial heterogeneity in lung cancer (dated by TCRdb to the late 2010s). Describing the broader study: Beta-chain transcripts were consistently detected in greater numbers than alpha-chain transcripts, which likely reflected higher beta-chain transcript abundance. In the raw uncorrected reads, each unique combination of TCR and UMI appeared more than ten times on average. At surgery, 220 tumor regions, around 64 matched nontumor lung samples and more than 50 PBMC samples were TCR-sequenced for both alpha and beta chains. Nonsynonymous mutation counts, determined by whole-exome sequencing of tumor tissue, were related to TCR repertoire features. In non-small cell lung cancer, the study made a quantitative comparison of TCR alpha and beta repertoires among multiple tumor regions, matched nontumor lung and blood.

General conclusions and limits of the study: Additional single-cell paired TCR alpha and beta sequencing was considered necessary to confirm, at a functional level, the hypothesis that regional TCRs recognize regional mutations. Ubiquitous expanded tumor TCRs showed up in blood more often at tumor resection than at routine follow-up.

This clonotype was sampled from a male donor with early-stage non-small cell lung cancer. Recombination connected TRBV5-1 to TRBJ2-1, with 13 middle bases fitting TRBD2. The starting material was PBMCs, obtained at surgery. The CDR3 region: CASSLTSGGRGEQFF. Read as DNA, the sequence is TGCGCCAGCAGCCTGACTAGCGGGGGGCGTGGTGAGCAGTTCTTC.